The text below deals with one T cell receptor beta chain. The table lists this clonotype with many counts. Its specific antigen is unknown. Relative to the germline gene, one junction end is altered; a read error may explain this. These data belong to a study of CD8 T cells in ankylosing spondylitis (dated 2017 in TCRdb). About the full investigation: The study profiled T cell receptor beta repertoires in healthy donors and ankylosing spondylitis patients to find disease-linked TCR variants. In total, the full study cohort was made up of about 110 healthy donors and 25 to 30 ankylosing spondylitis patients. Samples of peripheral blood were taken, and for ankylosing spondylitis patients, synovial fluid was collected as well.

CDR1 and CDR2 are drawn from the germline V gene: ENHRY, SYGVKD. Spanning cysteine to tryptophan, the CDR3 consists of 12 amino acids. Only the CDR3 DNA stays, 36 bases, in frame from base 1. The reads were generated on an Illumina HiSeq 2500. TCR beta libraries were prepared by quantitative 5'-RACE with molecular barcodes. The study's own analysis went as follows. A new computational method based on a probabilistic model of VDJ rearrangement was used to identify disease-linked TCR variants. TCRdb trimmed the raw reads at Q25, called clones with MiXCR and kept productive beta chains. Every entry covers one CDR3 protein and lists the most common genes and DNA from its rows. The V and J calls shown here were made by TCRdb, not taken from the authors' results. In this sample the table shows tens of thousands of distinct CDR3 sequences, approximately 3.6% of which occur a single time. Of the sample, 3% to 4% falls within the top ten clones.

Points the paper makes about the study in general: According to the report, matched synovial fluid samples from ankylosing spondylitis patients were significantly enriched for the disease-linked clones. Some TCR beta motif variants had previously been reported in synovial fluid and blood of reactive arthritis patients, which suggested common disease-initiation mechanisms. A TCR beta motif made up of fewer than 10 highly homologous amino acid variants appeared to be characteristic of blood from ankylosing spondylitis patients. The disease-linked clones showed a CD8+ phenotype and occurred at relatively low frequencies in peripheral blood.

The TCR originated in a female donor with ankylosing spondylitis or in good health (not recorded which). The sequenced sample was blood, either unsorted or a sorted T cell fraction (not recorded which). Rearrangement joined TRBV10-3 to TRBJ2-7; the D gene is perhaps TRBD1, from 6 matching bases. The CDR3 sequence is CAIRTLLGHGFW. In nucleotides, the sequence is TGTGCCATCAGGACTTTATTGGGACACGGTTTTTGG.